The T cell receptor (beta chain) under discussion was sequenced for a study of cytomegalovirus exposure and HLA in healthy donors. Findings of the study overall: Being productive about 90% or about 30% of the time was typical of most TCR beta V segments in an earlier analysis. Later genetic work tied a missense DCLRE1C variant to beta-chain V and J trimming. According to a later analysis, most TCR beta chains associated with CMV appeared HLA-restricted.

Of note for this clone: Its antigen is as yet unknown.

V was cut by 4 bases and J by 0 bases, with 6 bases left in between. In germline, CDR1 is SNHLY, CDR2 FYNNEI. This CDR3 is built from 14 residues. Both 60 Vbeta primers and 13 Jbeta primers went into the PCR. The protocol was immunoSEQ multiplex PCR, while the TCRdb copy is restricted to in-frame clones and leaves out a portion. This sample has 150,000 or so clones; roughly four fifths occur once, and the top ten carry around 4.3%. The sequenced material came from PBMCs. The sequence was collected from a man aged 45-65 years in good health and CMV-seropositive. J is TRBJ1-4 and V is TRBV2; D is uncertain. This CDR3 is CASSGGATNEKLFF. CDR3 nucleotides: TGTGCCAGCAGTGGCGGGGCAACTAATGAAAAACTGTTTTTT.